The rows below give T cell receptor beta chains drawn from one sample of a study of cytomegalovirus exposure and HLA in healthy donors. Assay used: immunoSEQ multiplex PCR; TCRdb lists only in-frame clones, some missing. Here the sample spans about 60,000 clones, about 70% being singletons. Source material: PBMCs. The receptors originated from a woman aged 60-75 years in good health and CMV-seropositive. CDR3s include the opening cysteine and the closing phenylalanine or tryptophan. The D gene is left open where the match is weak. The size entry is marked missing in some rows and otherwise reads once, few, many or a size class.

j_gene | abundance | v_gene | d_gene | CDR3nt | CDR3aa
TRBJ1-2 | - | TRBV4-2 | - | TGTGCCAGCAGCCAAGACGCTTCGGGACTGACATATGGCTACACCTTC | CASSQDASGLTYGYTF
TRBJ2-7 | few | TRBV5-4 | TRBD1 | TGTGCCAGCAGCATAGGACAGGGTAACTACGAGCAGTACTTC | CASSIGQGNYEQYF
TRBJ1-1 | - | TRBV6-6 | - | TGTGCCAGCACAGTATCGAACACTGAAGCTTTCTTT | CASTVSNTEAFF
TRBJ1-2 | - | TRBV30 | - | TGTGCCTGGGGGCAGGGGCCCTATGGCTACACCTTC | CAWGQGPYGYTF
TRBJ1-4 | few | TRBV4-3 | - | TGCGCCAGCAGCCAACACTTTGGTGAAAAACTGTTTTTT | CASSQHFGEKLFF
TRBJ1-1 | - | TRBV5-4 | - | TGTGCCAGCAGCTTGGCAATGACAGTGAACACTGAAGCTTTCTTT | CASSLAMTVNTEAFF
TRBJ1-2 | once | TRBV7-9 | TRBD1 | TGTTCCAAGGACAGGGTCTATGGCTACACCTTC | CSKDRVYGYTF
TRBJ1-1 | few | TRBV9 | - | TGTGCCAGCAGCCCAGGTGGGAACACTGAAGCTTTCTTT | CASSPGGNTEAFF
TRBJ2-7 | - | TRBV4-2 | - | TGTGCCAGCAGCCAAGAGGGGACAAGCTCCTACGAGCAGTACTTC | CASSQEGTSSYEQYF
TRBJ2-7 | - | TRBV4-3 | - | TGCGCCAGCAGCCAAGATTTCAGGCCGCTCTACGGATACGAGCAGTACTTC | CASSQDFRPLYGYEQYF
TRBJ1-2 | - | TRBV7-9 | TRBD1 | TGTGCCAGCAGCACAACCCTGGCAGGGGGCTATGGCTACACCTTC | CASSTTLAGGYGYTF
TRBJ2-7 | - | TRBV6-5 | TRBD1 | TGTGCCAGCAGTTACGACAGGGTTCAAGGCGAGCAGTACTTC | CASSYDRVQGEQYF
TRBJ1-2 | few | TRBV27 | - | TGTGCCAGCAGTTTATGGCCTAACTATGGCTACACCTTC | CASSLWPNYGYTF
TRBJ1-1 | - | TRBV4-2 | TRBD1 | TGTGCCAGCAGCTTACAGGGGACTGAAGCTTTCTTT | CASSLQGTEAFF
TRBJ1-6 | large | TRBV10-3 | - | TGTGCCATCAGTGCTCGGGACACGGATTCACCCCTCCACTTT | CAISARDTDSPLHF
TRBJ2-1 | once | TRBV9 | - | TGTGCCAGCAGCCCCCGTCCTGAGGGGGGGCGCCGTGGCAATGAGCAGTTCTTC | CASSPRPEGGRRGNEQFF
TRBJ2-5 | - | TRBV7-9 | TRBD2 | TGTGCCAGCAGCTTAGGGCGAGCGGGGGAACAAGAGACCCAGTACTTC | CASSLGRAGEQETQYF
TRBJ1-2 | - | TRBV4-1 | TRBD1 | TGCGCCAGCAGCCGGACAGGGGTTTCCTATGGCTACACCTTC | CASSRTGVSYGYTF
TRBJ2-7 | - | TRBV4-1 | TRBD1 | TGCGCCAGCAGCCAACCTCTAGGACAGGGCGATGAGCAGTACTTC | CASSQPLGQGDEQYF
TRBJ2-7 | - | TRBV4-3 | - | TGCGCCAGCAGTTTATCCCAGGGGAGTGAGCAGTACTTC | CASSLSQGSEQYF
TRBJ2-3 | - | TRBV7-3 | TRBD2 | TGTGCCAGCAGCTTACTTAGCGGGGGGGTAACAGATACGCAGTATTTT | CASSLLSGGVTDTQYF
TRBJ2-3 | - | TRBV7-2 | TRBD2 | TGTGCCAGCAGCTTAGTCCGAACTAGCGAGACCACAGATACGCAGTATTTT | CASSLVRTSETTDTQYF
TRBJ2-3 | - | TRBV18 | - | TGTGCCAGCTCACAGACTGCACCGGGCACAGATACGCAGTATTTT | CASSQTAPGTDTQYF
TRBJ2-3 | once | TRBV5-5 | - | TGTGCCAGCAGCTTATATGGAACAGGCAGCACAGATACGCAGTATTTT | CASSLYGTGSTDTQYF
TRBJ1-1 | - | TRBV6-6 | - | TGTGCCACCTGGCCGGGGGGCCTAACTGAAGCTTTCTTT | CATWPGGLTEAFF
TRBJ2-5 | - | TRBV4-3 | - | TGCGCCAGCAGCCAAGGGACTTTCGGGCAGACCCAGTACTTC | CASSQGTFGQTQYF
TRBJ1-1 | - | TRBV7-8 | - | TGTGCCAGCAGGCTAGGGGTGATGGACACTGAAGCTTTCTTT | CASRLGVMDTEAFF
TRBJ2-1 | - | TRBV7-7 | TRBD2 | TGTGCCAGCAGCTTGAGCGGGGGTAATGAGCAGTTCTTC | CASSLSGGNEQFF
TRBJ1-2 | - | TRBV2 | - | TGTGCCAGCCGCTTGGGAGGGCTTACTAACTATGGCTACACCTTC | CASRLGGLTNYGYTF
TRBJ1-1 | - | TRBV28 | - | TGTGCCAGCAGCTCCGGTGCAGGTCAAGCTTTCTTT | CASSSGAGQAFF
TRBJ1-2 | - | TRBV7-6 | - | TGTGCCAGCAGCTTTCCGGGGGACTATGGCTACACCTTC | CASSFPGDYGYTF
TRBJ1-1 | - | TRBV28 | TRBD1 | TGTGCCAGCAGTCCTACAGGGGGATCGACTGAAGCTTTCTTT | CASSPTGGSTEAFF
TRBJ1-5 | - | TRBV4-3 | - | TGCGCCAGCAGCCCCCCCCGCGCCCCTAGCAATCAGCCCCAGCATTTT | CASSPPRAPSNQPQHF
TRBJ2-1 | - | TRBV5-1 | TRBD2 | TGCGCCAGCAGCTTGGTTGGCGGGGGGATTGGGGTGGATGAGCAGTTCTTC | CASSLVGGGIGVDEQFF
TRBJ1-3 | - | TRBV7-2 | TRBD1 | TGTGCCAGCAGCTTAGGGATTGGACAGGGAGACTCTGGAAACACCATATATTTT | CASSLGIGQGDSGNTIYF
TRBJ1-2 | few | TRBV7-9 | - | TGTGCCAGCAGCTTAGATAGGACAGCCACTAACTATGGCTACACCTTC | CASSLDRTATNYGYTF
TRBJ2-7 | - | TRBV5-1 | - | TGCGCCAGCAGCTTGGATACCGGGATTGGGTACGAGCAGTACTTC | CASSLDTGIGYEQYF
TRBJ1-1 | - | TRBV6-5 | TRBD1 | TGTGCCAGCAGTTACTCGTTGGAGACAGGGGACACTGAAGCTTTCTTT | CASSYSLETGDTEAFF
TRBJ2-3 | - | TRBV30 | - | TGTGCCTGGAACCCGGGGGTAGTCACAGATACGCAGTATTTT | CAWNPGVVTDTQYF
TRBJ1-6 | - | TRBV7-8 | - | TGTGCCAGCAGCTTACCGGACATATCCTCACCCCTCCACTTT | CASSLPDISSPLHF
TRBJ1-2 | - | TRBV4-1 | - | TGCGCCAGCAGCCAAGAGGAGGGGCTGGGATATGGCTACACCTTC | CASSQEEGLGYGYTF